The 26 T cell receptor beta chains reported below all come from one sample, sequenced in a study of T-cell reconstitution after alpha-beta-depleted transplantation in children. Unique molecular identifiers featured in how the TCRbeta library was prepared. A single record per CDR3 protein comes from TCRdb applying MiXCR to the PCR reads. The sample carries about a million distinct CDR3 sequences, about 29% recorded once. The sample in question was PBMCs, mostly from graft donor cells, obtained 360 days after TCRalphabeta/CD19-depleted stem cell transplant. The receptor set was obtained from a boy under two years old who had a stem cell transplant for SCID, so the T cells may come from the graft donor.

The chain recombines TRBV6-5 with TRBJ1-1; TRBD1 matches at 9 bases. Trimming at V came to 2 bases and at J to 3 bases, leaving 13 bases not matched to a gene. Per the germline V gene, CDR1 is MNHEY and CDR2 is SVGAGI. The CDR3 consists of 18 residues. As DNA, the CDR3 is TGTGCCAGCAGTTACACCGGGACAGGGAGACCGAGGCACACTGAAGCTTTCTTT. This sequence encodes CASSYTGTGRPRHTEAFF.

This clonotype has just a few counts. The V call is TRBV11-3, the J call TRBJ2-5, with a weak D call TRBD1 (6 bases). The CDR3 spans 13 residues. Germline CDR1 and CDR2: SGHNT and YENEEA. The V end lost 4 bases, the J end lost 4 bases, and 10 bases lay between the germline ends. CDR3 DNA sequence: TGTGCCAGCAGCTCGGACAGTGTAGAGACCCAGTACTTC. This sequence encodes CASSSDSVETQYF.

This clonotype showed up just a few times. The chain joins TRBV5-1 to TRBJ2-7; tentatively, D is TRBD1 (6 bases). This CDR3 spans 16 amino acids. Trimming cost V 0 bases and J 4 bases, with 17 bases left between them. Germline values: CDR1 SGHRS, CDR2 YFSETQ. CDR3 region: CASSLASGTFIYEQYF. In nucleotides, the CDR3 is TGCGCCAGCAGCTTGGCCTCCGGGACATTTATTTACGAGCAGTACTTC. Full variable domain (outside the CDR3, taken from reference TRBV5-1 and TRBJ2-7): KAGVTQTPRYLIKTRGQQVTLSCSPISGHRSVSWYQQTPGQGLQFLFEYFSETQRNKGNFPGRFSGRQFSNSRSEMNVSTLELGDSALYLCASSLASGTFIYEQYFGPGTRLTVT.

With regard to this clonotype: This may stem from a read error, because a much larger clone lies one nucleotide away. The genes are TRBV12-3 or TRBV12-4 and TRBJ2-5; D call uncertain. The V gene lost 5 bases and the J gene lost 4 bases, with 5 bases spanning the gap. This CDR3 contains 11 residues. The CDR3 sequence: CASSNRETQYF. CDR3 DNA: TGTGCCAGCAGTAACCGAGAGACCCAGTACTTC.

In DNA, the CDR3 is TGTGCCAGCAGCCGTGCACTAGCGGGCAAAGAGACCCAGTACTTC. Amino acids: CASSRALAGKETQYF. V gene TRBV4-2 combines with J gene TRBJ2-5, with 9 bases that match TRBD2. The germline CDR1 and CDR2 sequences are LGHNA and YNFKEQ. The CDR3 consists of 15 residues. Trimming took 4 bases from V and 3 from J; bases not matched to a gene: 6.

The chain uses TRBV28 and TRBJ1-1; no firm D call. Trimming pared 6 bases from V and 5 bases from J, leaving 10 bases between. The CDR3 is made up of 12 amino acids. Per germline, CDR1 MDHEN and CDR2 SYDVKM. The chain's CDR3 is CASRSTATEAFF. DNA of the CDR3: TGTGCCAGCAGATCTACAGCGACTGAAGCTTTCTTT.

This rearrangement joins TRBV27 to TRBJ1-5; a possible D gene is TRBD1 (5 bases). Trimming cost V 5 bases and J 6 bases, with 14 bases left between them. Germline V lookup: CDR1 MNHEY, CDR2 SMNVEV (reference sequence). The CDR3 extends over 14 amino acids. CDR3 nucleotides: TGTGCCAGCAGTGGGGCAGGGAGGAGTCAGCCCCAGCATTTT. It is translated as CASSGAGRSQPQHF.

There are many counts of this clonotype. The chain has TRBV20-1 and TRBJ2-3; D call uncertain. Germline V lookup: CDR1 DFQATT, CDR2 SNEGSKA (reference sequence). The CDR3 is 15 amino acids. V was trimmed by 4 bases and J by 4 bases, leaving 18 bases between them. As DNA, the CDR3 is TGCAGTGCTATATCGACCGGGCAGAAGTCAGATACGCAGTATTTT. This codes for CSAISTGQKSDTQYF.

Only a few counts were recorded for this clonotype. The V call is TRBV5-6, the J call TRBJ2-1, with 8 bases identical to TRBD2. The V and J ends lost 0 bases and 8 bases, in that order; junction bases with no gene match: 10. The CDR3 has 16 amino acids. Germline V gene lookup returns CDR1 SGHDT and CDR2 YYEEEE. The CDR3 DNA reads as TGTGCCAGCAGCTTGGTTGCGGGGGGCCCCCCACATGAGCAGTTCTTC. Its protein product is CASSLVAGGPPHEQFF.

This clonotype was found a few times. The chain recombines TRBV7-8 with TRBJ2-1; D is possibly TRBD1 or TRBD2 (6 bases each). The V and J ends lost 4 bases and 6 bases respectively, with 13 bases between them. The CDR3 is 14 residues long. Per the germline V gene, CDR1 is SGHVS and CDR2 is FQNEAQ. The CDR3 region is CASSSGGTLNEQFF. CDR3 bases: TGTGCCAGCAGCTCAGGCGGGACACTCAATGAGCAGTTCTTC. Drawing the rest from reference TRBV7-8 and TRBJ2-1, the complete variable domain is GAGVSQSPRYKVAKRGQDVALRCDPISGHVSLFWYQQALGQGPEFLTYFQNEAQLDKSGLPSDRFFAERPEGSVSTLKIQRTQQEDSAVYLCASSSGGTLNEQFFGPGTRLTVL.

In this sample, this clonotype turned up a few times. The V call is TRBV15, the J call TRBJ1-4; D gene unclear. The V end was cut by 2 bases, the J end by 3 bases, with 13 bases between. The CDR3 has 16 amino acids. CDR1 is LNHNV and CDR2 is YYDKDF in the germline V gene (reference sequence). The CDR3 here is CATSRPLGSANEKLFF. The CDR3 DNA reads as TGTGCCACCAGCAGACCCCTGGGCTCCGCTAATGAAAAACTGTTTTTT.

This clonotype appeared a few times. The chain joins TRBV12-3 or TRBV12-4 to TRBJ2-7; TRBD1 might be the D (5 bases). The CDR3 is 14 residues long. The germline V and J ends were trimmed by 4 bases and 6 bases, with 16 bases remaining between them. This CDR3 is CASSSGFYTGEQYF. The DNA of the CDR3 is TGTGCCAGCAGTTCAGGGTTTTATACCGGCGAGCAGTACTTC.

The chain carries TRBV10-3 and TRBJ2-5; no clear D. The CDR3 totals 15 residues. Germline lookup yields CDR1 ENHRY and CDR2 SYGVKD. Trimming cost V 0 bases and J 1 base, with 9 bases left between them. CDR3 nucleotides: TGTGCCATCAGTGAGTCGGGCAGGAGCCAAGAGACCCAGTACTTC. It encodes CAISESGRSQETQYF.

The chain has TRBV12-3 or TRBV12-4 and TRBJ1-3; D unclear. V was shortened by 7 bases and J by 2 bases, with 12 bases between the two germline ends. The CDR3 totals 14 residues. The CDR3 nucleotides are TGTGCCAGCAAGGTACAGAACACTGGAAACACCATATATTTT. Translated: CASKVQNTGNTIYF.

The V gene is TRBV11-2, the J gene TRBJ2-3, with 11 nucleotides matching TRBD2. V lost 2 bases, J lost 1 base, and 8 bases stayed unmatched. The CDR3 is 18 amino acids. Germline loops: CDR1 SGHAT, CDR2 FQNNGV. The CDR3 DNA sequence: TGTGCCAGCAGCTTAAACCGTCTAGCGGGGGGCGGCACAGATACGCAGTATTTT. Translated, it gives CASSLNRLAGGGTDTQYF.

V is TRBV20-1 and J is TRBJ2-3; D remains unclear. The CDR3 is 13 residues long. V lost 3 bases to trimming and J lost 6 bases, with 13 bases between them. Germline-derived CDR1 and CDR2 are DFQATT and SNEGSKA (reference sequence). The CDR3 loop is CSASEVAGDTQYF. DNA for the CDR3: TGCAGTGCTAGTGAGGTTGCCGGGGATACGCAGTATTTT.

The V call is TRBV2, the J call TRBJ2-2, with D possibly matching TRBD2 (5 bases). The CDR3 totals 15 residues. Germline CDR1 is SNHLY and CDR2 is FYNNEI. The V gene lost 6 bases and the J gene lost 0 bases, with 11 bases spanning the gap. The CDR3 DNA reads TGTGCCAGCAGGAGGGTCAGAGCGAACACCGGGGAGCTGTTTTTT. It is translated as CASRRVRANTGELFF.

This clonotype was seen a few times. CDR3 in amino acids: CASSGRTGVRTDTQYF. The DNA for the CDR3 is TGCGCCAGCAGTGGACGGACAGGGGTCCGCACAGATACGCAGTATTTT. The V gene is TRBV5-1, the J gene TRBJ2-3, with 9 bases identical to TRBD1. V shed 5 bases, J shed 1 base, and the junction held 8 bases outside the gene matches. Germline assignment: CDR1 SGHRS and CDR2 YFSETQ. This CDR3 region has 16 residues.

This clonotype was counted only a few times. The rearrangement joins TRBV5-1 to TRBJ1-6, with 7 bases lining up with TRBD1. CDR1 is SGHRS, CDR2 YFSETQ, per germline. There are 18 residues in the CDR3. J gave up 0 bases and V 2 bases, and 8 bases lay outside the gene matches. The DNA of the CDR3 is TGCGCCAGCAGCTTAGGGGCAGGGGGAAGCTCCTATAATTCACCCCTCCACTTT. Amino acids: CASSLGAGGSSYNSPLHF.

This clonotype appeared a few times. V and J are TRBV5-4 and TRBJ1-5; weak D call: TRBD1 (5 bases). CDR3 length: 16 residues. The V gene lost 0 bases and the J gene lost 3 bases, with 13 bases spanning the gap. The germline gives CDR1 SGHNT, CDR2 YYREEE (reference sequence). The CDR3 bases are TGTGCCAGCAGCTTGGTCAGGGAAAAAATCAATCAGCCCCAGCATTTT. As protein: CASSLVREKINQPQHF.

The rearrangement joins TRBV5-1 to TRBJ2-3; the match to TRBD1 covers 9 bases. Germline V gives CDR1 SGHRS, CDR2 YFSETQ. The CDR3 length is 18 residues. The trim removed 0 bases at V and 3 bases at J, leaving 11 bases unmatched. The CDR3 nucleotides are TGCGCCAGCAGCTTGGGATTGGGGACCGGGACAGGGACAGATACGCAGTATTTT. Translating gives CASSLGLGTGTGTDTQYF.

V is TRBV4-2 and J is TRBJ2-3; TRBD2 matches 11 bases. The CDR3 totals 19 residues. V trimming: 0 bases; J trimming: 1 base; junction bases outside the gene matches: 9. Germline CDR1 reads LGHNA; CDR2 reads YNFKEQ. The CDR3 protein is CASSQDDWPSGGRTDTQYF. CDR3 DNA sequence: TGTGCCAGCAGCCAAGATGATTGGCCTAGCGGGGGGCGCACAGATACGCAGTATTTT.

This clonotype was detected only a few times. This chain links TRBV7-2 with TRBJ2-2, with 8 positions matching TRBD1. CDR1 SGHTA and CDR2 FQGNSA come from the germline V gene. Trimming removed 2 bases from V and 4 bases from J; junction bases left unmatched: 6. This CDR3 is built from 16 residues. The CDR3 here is CASSLRQGMSTGELFF. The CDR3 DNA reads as TGTGCCAGCAGCTTAAGACAGGGGATGAGCACCGGGGAGCTGTTTTTT.

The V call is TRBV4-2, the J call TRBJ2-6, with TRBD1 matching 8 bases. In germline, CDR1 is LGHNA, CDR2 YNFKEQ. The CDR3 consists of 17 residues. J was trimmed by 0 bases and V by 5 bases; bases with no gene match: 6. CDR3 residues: CASSSADRDSGANVLTF. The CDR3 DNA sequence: TGTGCCAGCAGCTCAGCGGACAGGGACTCTGGGGCCAACGTCCTGACTTTC.

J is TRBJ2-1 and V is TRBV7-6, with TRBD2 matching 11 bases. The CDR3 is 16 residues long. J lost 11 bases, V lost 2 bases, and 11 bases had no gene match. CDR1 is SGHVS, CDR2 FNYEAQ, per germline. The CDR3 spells CASSLIERSSGGQQFF. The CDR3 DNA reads TGTGCCAGCAGCTTAATCGAGAGGTCTAGCGGGGGGCAGCAGTTCTTC.

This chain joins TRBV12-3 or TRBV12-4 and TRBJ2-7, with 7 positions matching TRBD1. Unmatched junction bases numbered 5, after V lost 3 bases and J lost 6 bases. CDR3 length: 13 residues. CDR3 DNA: TGTGCCAGCAGTTTCGAGAGGGGGCGCGAGCAGTACTTC. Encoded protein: CASSFERGREQYF.